The 16 T cell receptor beta chains presented below share a single source sample, sequenced in a study of T cell responses to AZD1222 COVID-19 vaccine (dated by TCRdb to about 2021). In light of the paper, this sample's time point label describes: about 28 days (+/-7) after the second vaccine dose. Library method: the immunoSEQ multiplex PCR assay. Held by TCRdb, this immuneACCESS table contains in-frame sequences only and omits some clones. Under half of the omission traces to an unresolved V gene where checked; the cause of the rest is unknown. This sample lists more than 85,000 clones; over 85% were detected once. 2% to 2.5% of the sample is held by the ten biggest clonotypes. Specimen: peripheral blood, collected 28 days after the second AZD1222 dose. The receptors derive from an adult who received the AZD1222 COVID-19 vaccine.

The chain joins TRBV5-4 to TRBJ2-1; D gene unclear. The CDR3 extends over 13 amino acids. Germline V gene sequence: CDR1 SGHNT, CDR2 YYREEE (reference sequence). With 1 base removed from V and 3 bases from J, the gap between germline ends came to 5 bases. CDR3 sequence (DNA): TGTGCCAGCAGCTTGACAGTCTACAATGAGCAGTTCTTC. Its translation is CASSLTVYNEQFF.

Written as DNA, the CDR3 is TGCGCCAGCAGCTTAACGGGTCAGGGAGAGACCCAGTACTTC. It translates to CASSLTGQGETQYF. This chain links TRBV5-1 with TRBJ2-5; tentative D call: TRBD1 (5 bases). Trimming took off 2 bases at V and 4 bases at J, with 12 bases between the two ends. Germline V gives CDR1 SGHRS, CDR2 YFSETQ. This CDR3 has 14 residues.

The chain joins TRBV19 to TRBJ1-1; D is ambiguous. Trimming cost V 7 bases and J 0 bases, with 12 bases left between them. CDR1 is LNHDA and CDR2 is SQIVND in the germline V gene (reference sequence). The CDR3 consists of 14 residues. The CDR3 sequence is CASTQFGLNTEAFF. CDR3 DNA: TGTGCCAGTACCCAATTTGGGTTGAACACTGAAGCTTTCTTT.

This clone was counted between two and nine times. The rearrangement links TRBV6-2 or TRBV6-3 to TRBJ2-6; D unclear. CDR3 length: 18 amino acids. V was shortened by 4 bases and J by 0 bases, with 16 bases between the two germline ends. From germline, CDR1 is MNHEY and CDR2 SVGEGT. The CDR3 sequence: CASSWVVVATSGANVLTF. The CDR3 DNA reads TGTGCCAGCAGTTGGGTGGTGGTCGCCACCTCTGGGGCCAACGTCCTGACTTTC.

The gene calls are TRBV13 and TRBJ2-7; TRBD1 is a possible D gene (5 bases). Germline CDR1 reads PRHDT; CDR2 reads FYEKMQ (reference sequence). V was pared by 0 bases and J by 1 base, with 10 bases between. CDR3 length: 15 amino acids. CDR3 in amino acids: CASSLGGRASYEQYF. For the CDR3, the DNA is TGTGCCAGCAGCTTAGGCGGCAGGGCATCCTACGAGCAGTACTTC.

The V gene is TRBV19, the J gene TRBJ2-1, with TRBD1 identical over 9 bases. Germline V lookup: CDR1 LNHDA, CDR2 SQIVND (reference sequence). V was pared by 1 base and J by 8 bases, with 9 bases of the junction left unmatched. This CDR3 has 16 amino acids. Here the CDR3 reads CASSIVGTGREDEQFF. The CDR3 DNA reads TGTGCCAGTAGTATAGTAGGGACAGGGAGGGAAGATGAGCAGTTCTTC.

This sequence joins TRBV27 and TRBJ1-2, with 7 bases that match TRBD1. This CDR3 has 14 amino acids. Germline loops: CDR1 MNHEY, CDR2 SMNVEV (reference sequence). Trimming took 6 bases from V and 7 from J; bases not matched to a gene: 11. The CDR3 DNA reads as TGTGCCAGCAGGGTGGGGACAGTCGAGGGTGGCTACACCTTC. It translates to CASRVGTVEGGYTF.

The V and J genes are TRBV19 and TRBJ1-5, with D possibly being TRBD1 (5 bases). Trimming shortened V by 4 bases and J by 9 bases, and 13 bases separated the two germline ends. Germline lookup yields CDR1 LNHDA and CDR2 SQIVND (reference sequence). The CDR3 runs 13 residues. The CDR3 DNA reads TGTGCCAGTAGTACTGGGGACGGCCGGCCCCAGCATTTT. Its translation: CASSTGDGRPQHF.

The V and J genes are TRBV6-5 and TRBJ2-2; D is unclear. Trimming left V 10 bases short and J 5 bases short, with 14 bases between. This CDR3 is 13 amino acids long. Per germline, CDR1 MNHEY and CDR2 SVGAGI. The CDR3 region is CATSRSQTGELFF. The CDR3 coding sequence is TGTGCCACTAGTCGTAGTCAGACCGGGGAGCTGTTTTTT.

The chain uses TRBV19 and TRBJ2-3; 8 bases align to TRBD1. Trimming cost V 5 bases and J 6 bases; bases outside gene matches: 10. This CDR3 comprises 15 residues. CDR1 and CDR2 (germline): LNHDA, SQIVND (reference sequence). This chain's CDR3 is CASSSGQGVFDTQYF. The CDR3 coding sequence is TGTGCCAGTAGTTCCGGACAGGGCGTGTTTGATACGCAGTATTTT.

The chain employs TRBV6-2 or TRBV6-3 and TRBJ1-2, with a tentative D call TRBD1 (6 bases). The germline gives CDR1 MNHEY, CDR2 SVGEGT. The CDR3 spans 13 residues. Between the trimmed V and J ends, which lost 6 bases and 4 bases, there was a span of 12 bases. CDR3 loop: CASSLQGTYGYTF. CDR3 nucleotide sequence: TGTGCCAGCAGCCTGCAGGGGACCTATGGCTACACCTTC.

The chain is built from TRBV18 and TRBJ2-2, with D hard to call. Germline lookup yields CDR1 KGHSH and CDR2 LQKENI. V lost 5 bases, J lost 3 bases, and 10 bases lay in between. The CDR3 runs to 14 residues. CDR3 protein: CASSGFSDTGELFF. Here the CDR3 DNA reads TGTGCCAGCTCAGGGTTCTCGGACACCGGGGAGCTGTTTTTT.

The rearrangement links TRBV27 to TRBJ2-2; 10 bases map to TRBD1. With V trimmed by 5 bases and J by 4 bases, 7 bases remained unmatched. This CDR3 region has 16 residues. Germline V gene sequence: CDR1 MNHEY, CDR2 SMNVEV (reference sequence). CDR3 in DNA: TGTGCCAGCAGTGCTCCGGGACAGGGGTTCACCGGGGAGCTGTTTTTT. Its protein is CASSAPGQGFTGELFF.

The chain is built from TRBV9 and TRBJ2-1; D is perhaps TRBD1 (5 bases). Germline assignment: CDR1 SGDLS and CDR2 YYNGEE. Between the trimmed V and J ends, which lost 4 bases and 10 bases, there was a span of 21 bases. The CDR3 sequence is 15 residues long. CDR3 sequence: CASSTEGEGPYEQFF. CDR3 nucleotide sequence: TGTGCCAGCAGCACAGAAGGGGAAGGGCCCTACGAGCAGTTCTTC. Looking up the rest from reference TRBV9 and TRBJ2-1 gives the full variable domain: DSGVTQTPKHLITATGQRVTLRCSPRSGDLSVYWYQQSLDQGLQFLIQYYNGEERAKGNILERFSAQQFPDLHSELNLSSLELGDSALYFCASSTEGEGPYEQFFGPGTRLTVL.

In its sample, this clone was seen a few times. The V gene is TRBV4-3, the J gene TRBJ1-5; D is ambiguous. The CDR3 totals 15 residues. The germline V gene encodes CDR1 LGHNA and CDR2 YSLEER. V lost 1 base and J 0 bases, leaving 7 bases between the germline ends. The CDR3 is CASSQVGDSNQPQHF. Here the CDR3 DNA reads TGCGCCAGCAGCCAAGTTGGCGATAGCAATCAGCCCCAGCATTTT.

The chain joins TRBV2 to TRBJ1-4; TRBD1 agrees at 7 bases. CDR1 and CDR2 (germline): SNHLY, FYNNEI. The V segment lost 2 bases and the J segment 5 bases; nucleotides outside the gene matches: 5. The CDR3 loop spans 15 amino acids. CDR3 bases: TGTGCCAGCAGTGAACAGGGACAGCTGAATGAAAAACTGTTTTTT. Translating gives CASSEQGQLNEKLFF.